This T cell receptor beta chain emerged from a study of blood T cell repertoires in COVID-19. Libraries were prepared by immunoSEQ multiplex PCR; TCRdb keeps only in-frame clonotypes and omits some of them. Among fewer than 300,000 clones listed, approximately 85% were seen once. The trim removed 6 bases at V and 2 bases at J, leaving 12 bases unmatched. This CDR3 has 19 residues. The V gene's germline CDR1 is SNHLY and CDR2 FYNNEI. This clone has a handful of counts. The gene calls are TRBV2 and TRBJ2-6, with 11 bases identical to TRBD2. The TCR was taken from a woman aged 30 to 39 with acute or convalescent COVID-19. Input material: peripheral blood. CDR3 sequence: CASRDLAGGLFPGANVLTF. CDR3 nucleotide sequence: TGTGCCAGCAGGGATCTAGCGGGAGGACTCTTCCCTGGGGCCAACGTCCTGACTTTC. Using reference TRBV2 and TRBJ2-6 for the parts outside the CDR3, the full variable domain is EPEVTQTPSHQVTQMGQEVILRCVPISNHLYFYWYRQILGQKVEFLVSFYNNEISEKSEIFDDQFSVERPDGSNFTLKIRSTKLEDSAMYFCASRDLAGGLFPGANVLTFGAGSRLTVL.